A single sample is the source of the 30 T cell receptor beta chains below, sequenced in a study of radiotherapy plus CTLA-4 blockade in lung cancer listed by TCRdb under 2018. The library was produced with the immunoSEQ multiplex PCR assay. TCRdb carries this immuneACCESS record with in-frame sequences only. Its versions omit some clonotypes, under half of them owing to an unresolved V gene in the studies checked, with the rest unexplained. The sample data list roughly 130,000 clones, and about nine tenths of these were observed just once. The ten largest clones add up to 6.9% of the sample. This specimen consisted of peripheral blood, obtained from a patient treated with radiotherapy plus ipilimumab. The receptors here all came from a human donor with non-small cell lung cancer that progressed on radiotherapy plus ipilimumab.

The chain recombines TRBV2 with TRBJ2-7; no clear D. The CDR3 totals 13 residues. CDR1 and CDR2 (germline): SNHLY, FYNNEI. V was cut by 2 bases and J by 9 bases, with 14 bases left in between. CDR3 bases: TGTGCCAGCAGTGAACAGTTTAGCTCGGGGCAGTACTTC. Translating gives CASSEQFSSGQYF. Filled out from reference TRBV2 and TRBJ2-7, the complete variable domain reads EPEVTQTPSHQVTQMGQEVILRCVPISNHLYFYWYRQILGQKVEFLVSFYNNEISEKSEIFDDQFSVERPDGSNFTLKIRSTKLEDSAMYFCASSEQFSSGQYFGPGTRLTVT.

This clone was seen just once. This chain connects TRBV19 to TRBJ1-5, with 10 bases aligning to TRBD1. This CDR3 has 13 amino acids. Trimming at V came to 9 bases and at J to 5 bases, leaving 4 bases not matched to a gene. Germline CDR1 is LNHDA and CDR2 is SQIVND (reference sequence). DNA for the CDR3: TGTGCCAGCGGGACAGGGGATTATCAGCCCCAGCATTTT. It encodes CASGTGDYQPQHF.

This chain joins TRBV18 and TRBJ2-1; D uncertain. Germline CDR1 is KGHSH and CDR2 is LQKENI. This CDR3 has 18 residues. Trimming stripped 2 bases from V and 6 bases from J, with 23 bases between. CDR3 nucleotides: TGTGCCAGCTCACCAAGTATTGCTCTGGCATCCGTGATCAATGAGCAGTTCTTC. Encoded protein: CASSPSIALASVINEQFF.

Concerning this clone: Germline is not matched at one junction end, which may reflect a read error. The chain couples TRBV2 to TRBJ1-3; D gene uncertain. Per the germline V gene, CDR1 is SNHLY and CDR2 is FYNNEI. The CDR3 runs 13 residues. The CDR3 protein is CASREDSGNTIYF. The CDR3 DNA sequence: TGTGCCAGCAGGGAAGACTCTGGAAACACCATATATTTT.

In this sample, this clone turned up once. CDR3 nucleotides: TGTGCCAGCAGTTATCAGGGGAACCAGTACTTC. This codes for CASSYQGNQYF. The chain links TRBV6-5 to TRBJ2-5; TRBD1 might be the D (6 bases). Trimming cost V 3 bases and J 10 bases, with 9 bases left between them. Germline V gene data show CDR1 as MNHEY and CDR2 as SVGAGI. The CDR3 runs 11 residues.

This chain uses TRBV6-5 with TRBJ2-7; tentatively, D is TRBD2 (5 bases). The CDR3 is 15 residues long. Trimming shortened V by 0 bases and J by 3 bases, and 12 bases separated the two germline ends. Germline lookup yields CDR1 MNHEY and CDR2 SVGAGI. The CDR3 is CASSYSRAENYEQYF. For the CDR3, the DNA is TGTGCCAGCAGTTACTCGAGGGCGGAGAACTACGAGCAGTACTTC.

The chain recombines TRBV7-8 with TRBJ2-2; 7 nucleotides align to TRBD2. CDR1 SGHVS and CDR2 FQNEAQ come from the germline V gene. This CDR3 is 16 amino acids long. The trim removed 2 bases at V and 4 bases at J, leaving 7 bases unmatched. As DNA, the CDR3 is TGTGCCAGCAGCTTATGGGCGGGAGTAGGCACCGGGGAGCTGTTTTTT. This sequence encodes CASSLWAGVGTGELFF.

This sequence joins TRBV19 and TRBJ1-2; TRBD1 matches at 7 bases. J was trimmed by 7 bases and V by 5 bases; bases with no gene match: 10. The CDR3 totals 14 residues. Germline V CDR1 and CDR2: LNHDA, SQIVND (reference sequence). The CDR3 sequence is CASSADTGVGGYTF. CDR3 in DNA: TGTGCCAGTAGTGCCGACACAGGGGTTGGTGGCTACACCTTC. Drawing the rest from reference TRBV19 and TRBJ1-2, the complete variable domain is DGGITQSPKYLFRKEGQNVTLSCEQNLNHDAMYWYRQDPGQGLRLIYYSQIVNDFQKGDIAEGYSVSREKKESFPLTVTSAQKNPTAFYLCASSADTGVGGYTFGSGTRLTVV.

The chain joins TRBV4-1 to TRBJ2-3; 9 bases map to TRBD1. CDR1 and CDR2 (germline): MGHRA, YSYEKL. The CDR3 covers 18 residues. The V and J ends lost 0 bases and 6 bases, in that order; junction bases with no gene match: 13. In DNA form, the CDR3 reads TGCGCCAGCAGCCAAGATAGGCCCACACAGGGGGCCAGGGATACGCAGTATTTT. Protein: CASSQDRPTQGARDTQYF.

The V call is TRBV5-4, the J call TRBJ2-1; D is undetermined. The V gene's germline CDR1 is SGHNT and CDR2 YYREEE (reference sequence). The V and J ends lost 6 bases and 1 base respectively, with 17 bases between them. The CDR3 sequence is 16 residues long. CDR3 coding DNA: TGTGCCAGCACCCTTGGCGGCACTACTTCCTACAATGAGCAGTTCTTC. It translates to CASTLGGTTSYNEQFF.

The rearrangement links TRBV9 to TRBJ1-5; no reliable D call. The CDR3 is made up of 15 amino acids. The ends were cut back, 3 bases at V and 0 bases at J, with 10 bases in the middle. The germline gives CDR1 SGDLS, CDR2 YYNGEE. This CDR3 reads CASSAGVNSNQPQHF. The CDR3 DNA is TGTGCCAGCAGCGCGGGAGTCAATAGCAATCAGCCCCAGCATTTT. The variable domain in full, completed from reference TRBV9 and TRBJ1-5, reads DSGVTQTPKHLITATGQRVTLRCSPRSGDLSVYWYQQSLDQGLQFLIQYYNGEERAKGNILERFSAQQFPDLHSELNLSSLELGDSALYFCASSAGVNSNQPQHFGDGTRLSIL.

The CDR3 protein is CAWSPPTGGFAISKRNEKLFF. The CDR3 region has the DNA TGTGCCTGGAGTCCTCCCACAGGGGGATTCGCAATTTCCAAACGGAATGAAAAACTGTTTTTT. V gene TRBV30 combines with J gene TRBJ1-4, with 8 nucleotides matching TRBD1. After removal of 2 bases from V and 5 bases from J, the junction contained 25 bases not matched to a gene. This CDR3 contains 21 residues. The germline CDR1 and CDR2 sequences are GTSNPN and SVGIG (reference sequence). The whole variable domain, filled in from reference TRBV30 and TRBJ1-4, reads SQTIHQWPATLVQPVGSPLSLECTVEGTSNPNLYWYRQAAGRGLQLLFYSVGIGQISSEVPQNLSASRPQDRQFILSSKKLLLSDSGFYLCAWSPPTGGFAISKRNEKLFFGSGTQLSVL.

The genes are TRBV19 and TRBJ2-1, with 7 bases that match TRBD2. CDR3 length: 13 amino acids. In germline, CDR1 is LNHDA, CDR2 SQIVND (reference sequence). After removal of 7 bases from V and 4 bases from J, the junction contained 4 bases not matched to a gene. CDR3 bases: TGTGCCAGTAATCCTAGCGGATACAATGAGCAGTTCTTC. Amino acids: CASNPSGYNEQFF. Full variable domain (remainder filled in from reference TRBV19 and TRBJ2-1): DGGITQSPKYLFRKEGQNVTLSCEQNLNHDAMYWYRQDPGQGLRLIYYSQIVNDFQKGDIAEGYSVSREKKESFPLTVTSAQKNPTAFYLCASNPSGYNEQFFGPGTRLTVL.

This chain uses TRBV7-9 with TRBJ2-7; D tentatively reads TRBD1 or TRBD2 (5 bases each). The length of the CDR3 is 15 residues. Per the germline V gene, CDR1 is SEHNR and CDR2 is FQNEAQ (reference sequence). With 7 bases removed from V and 1 base from J, the gap between germline ends came to 17 bases. CDR3: CASTDRGTASYEQYF. CDR3 nucleotides: TGTGCCAGCACCGACCGAGGGACGGCTTCCTACGAGCAGTACTTC.

V and J are TRBV2 and TRBJ1-2, with D possibly TRBD1 on 6 matching bases. The CDR3 has 13 residues. CDR1 and CDR2 (germline): SNHLY, FYNNEI. V was shortened by 8 bases and J by 5 bases, with 15 bases between the two germline ends. CDR3 residues: CASDAGQTYGYTF. CDR3 sequence (DNA): TGTGCCAGCGATGCCGGACAGACTTATGGCTACACCTTC.

Of note for this clone: The junction departs from the called germline gene at one end, perhaps through a read error. The gene calls are TRBV7-7 and TRBJ2-5; the match to TRBD2 covers 11 bases. The CDR3 totals 16 residues. The germline CDR1 and CDR2 sequences are SSHAT and FNYEAQ (reference sequence). This chain's CDR3 is CASSLAALAGAETQYF. DNA for the CDR3: TGTGCTAGCAGCTTAGCAGCACTAGCGGGAGCAGAGACCCAGTACTTC. The variable domain in full, completed from reference TRBV7-7 and TRBJ2-5, reads GAGVSQSPRYKVTKRGQDVTLRCDPISSHATLYWYQQALGQGPEFLTYFNYEAQPDKSGLPSDRFSAERPEGSISTLTIQRTEQRDSAMYRCASSLAALAGAETQYFGPGTRLLVL.

The chain combines TRBV10-3 with TRBJ2-2; the D gene could be TRBD1 or TRBD2 (5 bases each). Germline lookup yields CDR1 ENHRY and CDR2 SYGVKD. Trimming removed 10 bases from V and 7 bases from J, with 16 bases in between. The CDR3 covers 13 residues. CDR3 loop: CATAGSLRGELFF. For the CDR3, the DNA is TGTGCCACGGCAGGGAGTCTCCGCGGGGAGCTGTTTTTT.

The chain recombines TRBV30 with TRBJ2-7; D may be TRBD2 (5 bases). V was clipped by 0 bases and J by 2 bases, with 11 bases between them. The CDR3 is made up of 14 amino acids. Germline V gene sequence: CDR1 GTSNPN, CDR2 SVGIG (reference sequence). This chain's CDR3 is CAWSVAGLTYEQYF. CDR3 bases: TGTGCCTGGAGTGTGGCAGGACTGACCTACGAGCAGTACTTC.

This chain uses TRBV6-5 with TRBJ2-2, with D uncertain. This CDR3 spans 14 amino acids. The V end was cut by 4 bases, the J end by 1 base, with 7 bases between. Germline CDR1 is MNHEY and CDR2 is SVGAGI. The CDR3 nucleotides read TGTGCCAGCAGTTTCTCAGGGAACACCGGGGAGCTGTTTTTT. The encoded protein is CASSFSGNTGELFF.

This clone has only one observation. The rearrangement uses TRBV5-4 and TRBJ2-3; D is undetermined. Germline V CDR1 and CDR2: SGHNT, YYREEE (reference sequence). V lost 4 bases and J lost 3, with 9 bases in between. The length of the CDR3 is 13 residues. The CDR3 DNA reads TGTGCCAGCAGCCCGGCGCATACAGATACGCAGTATTTT. It specifies CASSPAHTDTQYF.

In its sample, this clone was seen once. The gene calls are TRBV11-2 and TRBJ2-1; D possibly matches TRBD1 or TRBD2 (7 bases each). The germline V gene encodes CDR1 SGHAT and CDR2 FQNNGV. The CDR3 is 14 residues long. The V and J ends lost 5 bases and 8 bases respectively, with 16 bases between them. The CDR3 loop reads CASSPQGGGYEQFF. The CDR3 DNA reads as TGTGCCAGCAGCCCCCAGGGAGGGGGCTATGAGCAGTTCTTC. Using reference TRBV11-2 and TRBJ2-1 for the parts outside the CDR3, the full variable domain is EAGVAQSPRYKIIEKRQSVAFWCNPISGHATLYWYQQILGQGPKLLIQFQNNGVVDDSQLPKDRFSAERLKGVDSTLKIQPAKLEDSAVYLCASSPQGGGYEQFFGPGTRLTVL.

The genes are TRBV19 and TRBJ2-1, with 8 bases identical to TRBD1. The trim removed 1 base at V and 10 bases at J, leaving 12 bases unmatched. The germline gives CDR1 LNHDA, CDR2 SQIVND (reference sequence). There are 16 residues in the CDR3. The CDR3 reads CASSIGQGANIPEQFF. The CDR3 region has the DNA TGTGCCAGTAGTATAGGCCAGGGGGCGAACATCCCCGAGCAGTTCTTC.

Only one count was recorded for this clone. CDR3 sequence (DNA): TGCGCCAGCAGCCGAGGGGTTACTCCCGGCTACGCCGGGGAGCTGTTTTTT. Translation gives CASSRGVTPGYAGELFF. This chain connects TRBV5-1 to TRBJ2-2, with D possibly called TRBD1 or TRBD2 (5 bases each). The CDR3 loop spans 17 amino acids. V lost 4 bases and J lost 6, with 22 bases in between. Germline values: CDR1 SGHRS, CDR2 YFSETQ.

This rearrangement joins TRBV5-1 to TRBJ2-1, with unresolved D. This CDR3 contains 15 residues. Trimming removed 0 bases at V and 0 bases at J, with 7 bases between. The germline CDR1 and CDR2 sequences are SGHRS and YFSETQ. CDR3 coding DNA: TGCGCCAGCAGCTTGGAGGCCTCCTCCTACAATGAGCAGTTCTTC. Translated, it gives CASSLEASSYNEQFF.

This chain connects TRBV5-6 to TRBJ1-1, with D hard to call. The CDR3 extends over 12 amino acids. Germline V CDR1 and CDR2: SGHDT, YYEEEE. Trimming stripped 7 bases from V and 5 bases from J, with 12 bases between. The CDR3 loop reads CASYGGLTEAFF. CDR3 in DNA: TGTGCCAGCTACGGAGGGTTGACTGAAGCTTTCTTT.

V and J are TRBV2 and TRBJ2-3; TRBD1 is a possible D gene (6 bases). Trimming removed 7 bases at V and 0 bases at J, with 11 bases between. The CDR3 extends over 14 amino acids. The germline V gene has CDR1 SNHLY and CDR2 FYNNEI. The CDR3 DNA reads TGTGCCAGCATCAGGGGCCGCAGCACAGATACGCAGTATTTT. Amino acids: CASIRGRSTDTQYF.

CDR3 coding DNA: TGTGCCAGCAGTGAAAGTGGCAAGGGAAGCAATCAGCCCCAGCATTTT. Its protein product is CASSESGKGSNQPQHF. The rearrangement links TRBV2 to TRBJ1-5; no reliable D call. CDR1 SNHLY and CDR2 FYNNEI come from the germline V gene. The V end was cut by 2 bases, the J end by 1 base, with 12 bases between. This CDR3 has 16 amino acids.

This clone was observed once. The J gene is TRBJ1-1, the V gene TRBV6-5, with D possibly matching TRBD1 (6 bases). This CDR3 comprises 13 residues. The ends were cut back, 5 bases at V and 8 bases at J, with 15 bases in the middle. The germline gives CDR1 MNHEY, CDR2 SVGAGI. In DNA form, the CDR3 reads TGTGCCAGCAGTCGAAGCGGGACACCAGAAGCTTTCTTT. Translated: CASSRSGTPEAFF.

The chain combines TRBV5-1 with TRBJ2-7, with TRBD2 matching 15 bases. The CDR3 has 15 amino acids. Germline V gives CDR1 SGHRS, CDR2 YFSETQ. The trim removed 4 bases at V and 5 bases at J, leaving 4 bases unmatched. Here the CDR3 reads CASSPGLAGGHEQYF. The CDR3 DNA follows: TGCGCCAGCAGCCCCGGACTAGCGGGAGGGCACGAGCAGTACTTC. The full variable domain, completed using reference TRBV5-1 and TRBJ2-7, is KAGVTQTPRYLIKTRGQQVTLSCSPISGHRSVSWYQQTPGQGLQFLFEYFSETQRNKGNFPGRFSGRQFSNSRSEMNVSTLELGDSALYLCASSPGLAGGHEQYFGPGTRLTVT.

V gene TRBV15 combines with J gene TRBJ1-2; 8 bases are a match to TRBD1. The CDR3 has 15 amino acids. The V and J ends lost 0 bases and 8 bases, in that order; junction bases with no gene match: 8. CDR1 LNHNV and CDR2 YYDKDF come from the germline V gene (reference sequence). The CDR3 sequence: CATSRDRTGMGGYTF. DNA of the CDR3: TGTGCCACCAGCAGAGACCGGACAGGGATGGGGGGCTACACCTTC.